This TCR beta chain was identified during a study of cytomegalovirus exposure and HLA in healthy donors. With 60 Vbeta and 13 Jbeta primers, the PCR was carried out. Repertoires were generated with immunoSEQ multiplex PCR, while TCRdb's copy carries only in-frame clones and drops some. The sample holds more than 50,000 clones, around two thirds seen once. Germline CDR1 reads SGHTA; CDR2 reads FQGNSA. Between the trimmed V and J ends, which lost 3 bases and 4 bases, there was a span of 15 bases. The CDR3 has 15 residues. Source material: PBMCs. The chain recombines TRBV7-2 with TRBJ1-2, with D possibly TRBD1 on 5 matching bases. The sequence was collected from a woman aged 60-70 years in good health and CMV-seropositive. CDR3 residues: CASSLNQGISYGYTF. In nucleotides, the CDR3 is TGTGCCAGCAGCTTGAATCAGGGTATTAGCTATGGCTACACCTTC.